Listed below are T cell receptor beta chains from one sample, sequenced in a study of OX40 agonist ivuxolimab in advanced cancers. Profiled with immunoSEQ multiplex PCR; TCRdb holds only in-frame clones, not every one. The sample lists about 59,000 clones; more than 70% were seen once. The sequences come from CD4+ or CD8+ T cells sorted from blood, collected in a trial of the OX40 agonist ivuxolimab. These receptor sequences come from an adult with an advanced solid tumor such as melanoma, head and neck, liver or kidney cancer. The CDR3 runs from the conserved cysteine through the conserved F or W. Fields, in order: D gene, V gene, clone size, J gene, CDR3 DNA, CDR3 protein. The D gene is left open where the match is weak. Only part of the rows carry a size: once, few, many, or a class if the clone is expanded.

D gene: .; V gene: TRBV4-3; clone size: .; J gene: TRBJ1-2; CDR3 DNA: TGCGCCAGCAGCGAAGGCGGCCGACCCTATGGCTACACCTTC; CDR3 protein: CASSEGGRPYGYTF
D gene: .; V gene: TRBV7-3; clone size: .; J gene: TRBJ2-5; CDR3 DNA: TGTGCCAGCAGCTTAACGGCGGGGAACCAAGAGACCCAGTACTTC; CDR3 protein: CASSLTAGNQETQYF
D gene: TRBD1; V gene: TRBV6-5; clone size: .; J gene: TRBJ1-1; CDR3 DNA: TGTGCCAGCAGTCCCGGTACAGGGGGAAGAACTGAAGCTTTCTTT; CDR3 protein: CASSPGTGGRTEAFF
D gene: TRBD1; V gene: TRBV5-1; clone size: .; J gene: TRBJ2-7; CDR3 DNA: TGCGCCAGCAGCTTGGACGGACAGGCCTACGAGCAGTACTTC; CDR3 protein: CASSLDGQAYEQYF
D gene: .; V gene: TRBV4-1; clone size: few; J gene: TRBJ1-1; CDR3 DNA: TGCGCCAGCAGCCAAGATCTTAGAAAAGACACTGAAGCTTTCTTT; CDR3 protein: CASSQDLRKDTEAFF
D gene: .; V gene: TRBV6-5; clone size: .; J gene: TRBJ2-7; CDR3 DNA: TGTGCCAGCAGTCGGGACGCTACCTACGAGCAGTACTTC; CDR3 protein: CASSRDATYEQYF
D gene: .; V gene: TRBV21-1; clone size: .; J gene: TRBJ2-7; CDR3 DNA: TGTGCCAGCAGCAAAGTAGGCCACAGGGCTGTACGCTACGAGCAGTACTTC; CDR3 protein: CASSKVGHRAVRYEQYF
D gene: .; V gene: TRBV11-2; clone size: .; J gene: TRBJ2-1; CDR3 DNA: TGTGCCAGCAGCTTAGACCAGGGAGCCTACAATGAGCAGTTCTTC; CDR3 protein: CASSLDQGAYNEQFF
D gene: .; V gene: TRBV4-2; clone size: .; J gene: TRBJ2-7; CDR3 DNA: TGTGCCAGCAGCCAAGATTCCCTAGCGAATCCCTACGAGCAGTACTTC; CDR3 protein: CASSQDSLANPYEQYF
D gene: .; V gene: TRBV6-5; clone size: .; J gene: TRBJ1-2; CDR3 DNA: TGTGCCAGCAGCCCGGGACCTTCGAAGGCTATAGGCTACACCTTC; CDR3 protein: CASSPGPSKAIGYTF
D gene: .; V gene: TRBV11-1; clone size: .; J gene: TRBJ2-7; CDR3 DNA: TGTGCCAGCAGCCGTACTACGGACAACTACGAGCAGTACTTC; CDR3 protein: CASSRTTDNYEQYF
D gene: TRBD2; V gene: TRBV28; clone size: .; J gene: TRBJ2-5; CDR3 DNA: TGTGCCAGCAGTTTTGCCCCCGGGCGGGCGACTAGCGGGGGCCAAGAGACCCAGTACTTC; CDR3 protein: CASSFAPGRATSGGQETQYF
D gene: .; V gene: TRBV6-5; clone size: .; J gene: TRBJ1-4; CDR3 DNA: TGTGCCAGCACCTCTACCGGGAGTAATGAAAAACTGTTTTTT; CDR3 protein: CASTSTGSNEKLFF
D gene: TRBD1; V gene: TRBV10-3; clone size: .; J gene: TRBJ2-1; CDR3 DNA: TGTGCCATCAGTGGACAGGGCTCCTACAATGAGCAGTTCTTC; CDR3 protein: CAISGQGSYNEQFF
D gene: .; V gene: TRBV7-9; clone size: once; J gene: TRBJ1-4; CDR3 DNA: TGTGCCAGCAGCGGGACCCAGGGAGAAAAACTGTTTTTT; CDR3 protein: CASSGTQGEKLFF
D gene: .; V gene: TRBV7-9; clone size: .; J gene: TRBJ2-7; CDR3 DNA: TGTGCCAGCAGCTTTTCGGTAGGAGGGGACGAGCAGTACTTC; CDR3 protein: CASSFSVGGDEQYF
D gene: .; V gene: TRBV20-1; clone size: .; J gene: TRBJ1-1; CDR3 DNA: TGCAGCCAGGGCAGGGACACTGAAGCTTTCTTT; CDR3 protein: CSQGRDTEAFF
D gene: .; V gene: TRBV4-2; clone size: .; J gene: TRBJ2-3; CDR3 DNA: TGTGCCAGCAGCCCACAACAGGAGCTCCACGGTGGGGATACGCAGTATTTT; CDR3 protein: CASSPQQELHGGDTQYF
D gene: TRBD1; V gene: TRBV29-1; clone size: .; J gene: TRBJ1-4; CDR3 DNA: TGCAGCGTTGTTTCAGGGGGTAATGAAAAACTGTTTTTT; CDR3 protein: CSVVSGGNEKLFF
D gene: TRBD1; V gene: TRBV18; clone size: .; J gene: TRBJ2-7; CDR3 DNA: TGTGCCAGCTCAACCTACGGCACTGGGACAGGGGGGTACGAGCAGTACTTC; CDR3 protein: CASSTYGTGTGGYEQYF
D gene: .; V gene: TRBV4-1; clone size: .; J gene: TRBJ1-3; CDR3 DNA: TGCGCCAGCAGCCAAAAGGTGACAGTGACTACCTCTGGAAACACCATATATTTT; CDR3 protein: CASSQKVTVTTSGNTIYF
D gene: .; V gene: TRBV18; clone size: .; J gene: TRBJ2-5; CDR3 DNA: TGTGCCAGCTCACCAAGGGACTCCCAAAGGGCCCAGTACTTC; CDR3 protein: CASSPRDSQRAQYF
D gene: TRBD2; V gene: TRBV5-1; clone size: .; J gene: TRBJ2-1; CDR3 DNA: TGCGCCAGCAGCTCTCTGAGCGGGGGAAATGAGCAGTTCTTC; CDR3 protein: CASSSLSGGNEQFF
D gene: .; V gene: TRBV18; clone size: .; J gene: TRBJ2-3; CDR3 DNA: TGTGCCAGCTCACCCGGGCGGGACATCACAGATACGCAGTATTTT; CDR3 protein: CASSPGRDITDTQYF
D gene: .; V gene: TRBV19; clone size: .; J gene: TRBJ1-4; CDR3 DNA: TGTGCCAGTAGTTCAATCCTCTCTCCTAATCGGGAAAAACTGTTTTTT; CDR3 protein: CASSSILSPNREKLFF
D gene: TRBD2; V gene: TRBV28; clone size: .; J gene: TRBJ2-1; CDR3 DNA: TGTGCCAGCAGTCTAGCGGGGAGCTCCTACAATGAGCAGTTCTTC; CDR3 protein: CASSLAGSSYNEQFF
D gene: TRBD2; V gene: TRBV2; clone size: .; J gene: TRBJ2-3; CDR3 DNA: TGTGCCAGCAGTGTAAGGTCTAGCGGGAGTGCAGATACGCAGTATTTT; CDR3 protein: CASSVRSSGSADTQYF
D gene: TRBD1; V gene: TRBV9; clone size: .; J gene: TRBJ2-7; CDR3 DNA: TGTGCCGGGAACAGGGGGCTCCGCTACGAGCAGTACTTC; CDR3 protein: CAGNRGLRYEQYF
D gene: TRBD1; V gene: TRBV5-1; clone size: .; J gene: TRBJ2-5; CDR3 DNA: TGCGCCAGCAGCCCGGGACAGGCTTCGGGGGAGACCCAGTACTTC; CDR3 protein: CASSPGQASGETQYF
D gene: .; V gene: TRBV4-2; clone size: .; J gene: TRBJ2-3; CDR3 DNA: TGTGCCAGCAGCCGAACGATCACAGATACGCAGTATTTT; CDR3 protein: CASSRTITDTQYF